This T cell receptor beta chain stems from a study of T cell responses to AZD1222 COVID-19 vaccine (dated by TCRdb to the early 2020s). Describing the broader study: A total of about 240 trial participants underwent TCR sequencing, of whom some 210 received two doses of AZD1222 and about 26 received two doses of the MenACWY control vaccine. Trial participants were enrolled by age into 18-55, 56-69 and 70-plus year subgroups, with roughly 150, 30 and 60 TCR-sequenced participants respectively. The paper's findings and limits, for the study overall: A significant rise in spike-specific TCR breadth and depth was observed after two AZD1222 doses relative to day 0 and relative to MenACWY recipients. Conclusions about previously exposed vaccinees are limited because only five to seven AZD1222 recipients were SARS-CoV-2 seropositive at baseline. Because no day 14 peak-response samples were available, repertoires were characterized only after the peak T cell response. In the small 56-69-year group, the increase in depth fell short of significance, most likely because of low power. Participants were mostly white British, with more females than males. The authors suggested clonal diversity may have been underestimated. Nearly half of unique spike-specific TCRs reportedly recognized epitopes outside regions mutated in the B.1.351 and B.1.1.7 variants. Vaccine-associated CD4 TCRs spanned the whole spike protein, with dominant responses in regions 160-218 and 743-854.

This specimen's time point label, per the study, means: baseline before first vaccination. Per the publication, the treatment or condition label means: meningococcal conjugate vaccine given as trial control. Vaccinee samples came from UK trials COV001 and COV002, including a single-blind randomized controlled phase 2/3 trial of AZD1222 (ChAdOx1 nCoV-19) in healthy adults. For TCRbeta chain sequencing, PBMC samples were collected from trial participants at day 0 and at day 28 after the second dose. In the case of this clone: Its antigen is not yet known. No much larger clone exists at a distance of one base, and base qualities are not known.

The junction shows trimming of 4 bases on V and 0 bases on J, and the gene matches do not reach 5 bases of it. Via the germline V gene, CDR1 is SNHLY and CDR2 FYNNEI. Including the terminal cysteine and phenylalanine, the CDR3 comprises 15 residues. The entry retains the CDR3 DNA only, 45 bases that are in frame from base 1. The CDR3 regions of human TCRbeta chains were subjected to immunosequencing. As for the original processing: TCRs in the repertoires were compared against a reference library of SARS-CoV-2-specific TCRs that had been generated with the MIRA antigen-specificity platform. Breadth meant the fraction of unique TCRs that were SARS-CoV-2-associated, whereas depth meant the fraction of total T cells that were SARS-CoV-2-associated. Using the MIRA data, every spike-specific TCR was mapped to the spike region that the TCR reacted to and assigned to either a CD4 or a CD8 class. Log10-transformed breadth and depth values were compared by one-way ANOVA with Sidak's multiple comparisons tests. The source is immuneACCESS, and TCRdb retained only in-frame sequences with V and J called. Part of the clones is not carried over; for the studies checked, unresolved V genes explain less than half of this, and the remainder is unexplained. For V, J and clone size, that table is used; D and trimming come from the DNA. This sample gives approximately 160,000 clones in total; approximately 88% of them show up just once. The top ten clonotypes cover 3% to 4% of the sample.

The material was peripheral blood, obtained on day 0 of MenACWY control vaccination. Recombination linked TRBV2 to TRBJ1-1; the junction holds 7 bases that match TRBD1. The clonotype was recovered from an adult in good health. The CDR3 is CASSADRPLNTEAFF. The DNA is TGTGCCAGCAGTGCGGACAGGCCGTTGAACACTGAAGCTTTCTTT.